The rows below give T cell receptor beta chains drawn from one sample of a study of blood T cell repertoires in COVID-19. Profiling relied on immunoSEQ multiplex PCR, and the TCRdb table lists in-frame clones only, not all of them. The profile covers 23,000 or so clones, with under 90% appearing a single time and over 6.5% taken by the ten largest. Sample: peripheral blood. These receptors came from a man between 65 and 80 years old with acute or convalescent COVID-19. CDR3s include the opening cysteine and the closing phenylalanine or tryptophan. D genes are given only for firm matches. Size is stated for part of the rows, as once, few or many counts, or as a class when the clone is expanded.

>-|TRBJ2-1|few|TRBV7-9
CASSLAPLVGNEQFF
TGTGCCAGCAGCTTAGCCCCACTAGTGGGCAATGAGCAGTTCTTC
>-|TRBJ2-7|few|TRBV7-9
CASSHSYEQYF
TGTGCCAGCAGCCACTCCTACGAGCAGTACTTC
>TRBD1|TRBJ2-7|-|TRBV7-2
CASSSFTGQPYEQYF
TGTGCCAGCAGCTCCTTTACGGGACAGCCCTACGAGCAGTACTTC
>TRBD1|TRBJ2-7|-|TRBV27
CASSIRQGPYEQYF
TGTGCCAGCAGTATCCGACAGGGCCCCTACGAGCAGTACTTC
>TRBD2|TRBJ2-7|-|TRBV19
CASSIPSGGALEQYF
TGTGCCAGTAGTATCCCCAGCGGGGGGGCCCTCGAGCAGTACTTC
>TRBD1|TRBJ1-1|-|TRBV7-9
CASSEGARGTEAFF
TGTGCCAGCAGCGAGGGGGCGCGGGGCACTGAAGCTTTCTTT
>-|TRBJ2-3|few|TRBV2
CASCGSAGDTQYF
TGTGCCAGCTGCGGTAGCGCAGGCGATACGCAGTATTTT
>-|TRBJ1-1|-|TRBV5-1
CASSARLVNTEAFF
TGCGCCAGCTCGGCCCGACTTGTTAACACTGAAGCTTTCTTT
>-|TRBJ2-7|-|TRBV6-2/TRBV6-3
CASSRTGTWTSYEQYF
TGTGCCAGCAGTCGCACCGGGACTTGGACTTCCTACGAGCAGTACTTC
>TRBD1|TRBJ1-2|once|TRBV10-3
CAISAGQGDIDYTF
TGTGCCATCAGTGCGGGACAGGGTGACATAGACTACACCTTC
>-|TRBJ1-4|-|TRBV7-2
CASSLAHRIGGSNEKLFF
TGTGCCAGCAGCTTAGCCCACCGGATCGGGGGGTCTAATGAAAAACTGTTTTTT
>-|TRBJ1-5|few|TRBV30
CAWSVGSNQPQHF
TGTGCCTGGAGTGTCGGTAGCAATCAGCCCCAGCATTTT
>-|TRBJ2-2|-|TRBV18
CASSPRSAGGTTGELFF
TGTGCCAGCTCACCACGTTCGGCAGGTGGAACCACCGGGGAGCTGTTTTTT
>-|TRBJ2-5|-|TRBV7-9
CASSPGVQGPQETQYF
TGTGCCAGCAGCCCCGGGGTGCAGGGGCCACAAGAGACCCAGTACTTC
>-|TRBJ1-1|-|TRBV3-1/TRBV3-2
CASSQAVSVAEAFF
TGTGCCAGCAGCCAAGCGGTTTCGGTGGCTGAAGCTTTCTTT
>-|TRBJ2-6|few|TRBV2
CASRSHSGANVLTF
TGTGCCAGCAGATCACACTCTGGGGCCAACGTCCTGACTTTC
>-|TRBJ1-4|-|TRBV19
CASSRGSSNEKLFF
TGTGCCAGTAGTCGGGGGAGCTCTAATGAAAAACTGTTTTTT
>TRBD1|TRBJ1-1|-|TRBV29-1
CSVVGGQRVVSTEAFF
TGCAGCGTTGTGGGGGGACAGCGCGTCGTAAGTACTGAAGCTTTCTTT
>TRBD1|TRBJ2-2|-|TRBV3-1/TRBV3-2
CASSKRTGSTGELFF
TGTGCCAGCAGCAAACGGACAGGTAGCACCGGGGAGCTGTTTTTT
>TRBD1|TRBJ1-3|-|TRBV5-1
CASSLERGQGNTIYF
TGCGCCAGCAGCTTGGAGAGGGGACAGGGAAACACCATATATTTT
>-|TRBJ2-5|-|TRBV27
CASGPGRETQYF
TGTGCCAGCGGCCCGGGGAGGGAGACCCAGTACTTC
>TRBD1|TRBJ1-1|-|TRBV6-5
CASSYLTGGRTEAFF
TGTGCCAGCAGTTACCTGACAGGGGGCCGCACTGAAGCTTTCTTT
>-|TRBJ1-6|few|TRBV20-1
CSASDSPLHF
TGCAGTGCTAGCGATAGTCCCCTCCACTTT
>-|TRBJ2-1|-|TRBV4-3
CASSQDGPGVTYNEQFF
TGCGCCAGCAGCCAAGATGGCCCGGGAGTTACCTACAATGAGCAGTTCTTC
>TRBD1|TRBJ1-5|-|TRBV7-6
CASSLMEGANQPQHF
TGTGCCAGCAGCTTAATGGAGGGGGCTAATCAGCCCCAGCATTTT
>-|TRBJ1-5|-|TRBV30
CAWGADGPHQPQHF
TGTGCCTGGGGGGCCGACGGTCCGCACCAGCCCCAGCATTTT
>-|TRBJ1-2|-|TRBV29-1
CSVQTANYGYTF
TGCAGCGTTCAGACAGCGAACTATGGCTACACCTTC
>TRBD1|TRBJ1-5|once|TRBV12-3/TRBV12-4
CASSYGTGRYF
TGTGCCAGCAGCTACGGGACAGGGAGGTATTTT
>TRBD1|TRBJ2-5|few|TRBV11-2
CASSFGTGPQETQYF
TGTGCCAGCAGCTTTGGGACAGGCCCCCAAGAGACCCAGTACTTC
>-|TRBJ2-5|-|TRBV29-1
CSAGHQETQYF
TGCAGCGCAGGCCACCAGGAGACCCAGTACTTC
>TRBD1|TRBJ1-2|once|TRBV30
CAWDYRDREGGYTF
TGTGCCTGGGACTACCGGGACAGGGAGGGCGGCTACACCTTC
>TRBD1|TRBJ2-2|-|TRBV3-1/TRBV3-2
CASSRGTGGTTGELFF
TGTGCCAGCAGCCGCGGGACAGGGGGCACCACCGGGGAGCTGTTTTTT
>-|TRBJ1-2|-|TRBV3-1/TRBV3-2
CASSHLDRPLGDGYTF
TGTGCCAGCAGCCATCTCGACAGGCCCCTGGGGGATGGCTACACCTTC
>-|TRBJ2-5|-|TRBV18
CASSPDSRQETQYF
TGTGCCAGCTCACCGGACAGCCGCCAAGAGACCCAGTACTTC
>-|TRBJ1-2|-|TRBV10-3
CAISGSGAMEGYTF
TGTGCCATCAGTGGGTCAGGCGCCATGGAGGGCTACACCTTC
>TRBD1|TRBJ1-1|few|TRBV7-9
CASSSDRMGTEAFF
TGTGCCAGCAGTTCGGACAGGATGGGCACTGAAGCTTTCTTT
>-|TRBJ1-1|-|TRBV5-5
CASSWKEDTEAFF
TGTGCCAGCAGCTGGAAAGAGGACACTGAAGCTTTCTTT
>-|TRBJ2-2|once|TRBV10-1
CASRAQRNTGELFF
TGCGCCAGCAGGGCGCAGCGGAACACCGGGGAGCTGTTTTTT
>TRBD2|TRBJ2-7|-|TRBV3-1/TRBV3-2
CASESSGYEQYF
TGTGCCAGCGAGTCTAGCGGCTACGAGCAGTACTTC
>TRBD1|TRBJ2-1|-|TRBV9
CASSGGTGGAYNEQFF
TGTGCCAGCAGCGGCGGGACAGGGGGCGCGTACAATGAGCAGTTCTTC
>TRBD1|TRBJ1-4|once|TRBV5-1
CASSLDYRGPNEKLFF
TGCGCCAGCAGCTTGGACTACAGGGGGCCTAATGAAAAACTGTTTTTT
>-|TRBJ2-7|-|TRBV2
CASSDRGYEQYF
TGTGCCAGCAGTGACAGGGGTTACGAGCAGTACTTC
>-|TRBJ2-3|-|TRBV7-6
CASSPGADTQYF
TGTGCCAGCAGCCCAGGGGCAGATACGCAGTATTTT
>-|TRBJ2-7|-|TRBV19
CASTLTYDSSEQYF
TGTGCCAGTACCCTTACTTACGACAGTTCCGAGCAGTACTTC
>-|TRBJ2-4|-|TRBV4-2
CASSPSPAVAKNIQYF
TGTGCCAGCAGCCCTTCTCCAGCGGTAGCCAAAAACATTCAGTACTTC
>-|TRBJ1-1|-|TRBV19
CASSSHNMNTEAFF
TGTGCCAGTAGTAGCCATAACATGAACACTGAAGCTTTCTTT
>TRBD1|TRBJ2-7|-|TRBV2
CASSELRTGSSYEQYF
TGTGCCAGCAGTGAATTAAGGACAGGGAGCTCCTACGAGCAGTACTTC
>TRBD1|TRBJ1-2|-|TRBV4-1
CASSQDSAGGSYGYTF
TGCGCCAGCAGCCAAGATTCGGCAGGGGGATCCTATGGCTACACCTTC
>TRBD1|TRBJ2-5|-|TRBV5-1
CASSLAKDREERETQYF
TGCGCCAGCAGCTTGGCCAAAGACAGGGAAGAGAGGGAGACCCAGTACTTC
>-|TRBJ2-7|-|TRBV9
CASSVVGGEQYF
TGTGCCAGCAGCGTAGTCGGAGGGGAGCAGTACTTC
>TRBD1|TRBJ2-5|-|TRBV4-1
CASSQEPGGETQYF
TGCGCCAGCAGCCAAGAACCAGGGGGAGAGACCCAGTACTTC
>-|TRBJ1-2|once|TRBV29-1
CSVEDLNRVGYGYTF
TGCAGCGTTGAAGATCTGAACAGGGTGGGGTATGGCTACACCTTC
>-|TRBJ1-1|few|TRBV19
CASRPPGNTEAFF
TGTGCCAGTAGACCGCCGGGGAACACTGAAGCTTTCTTT
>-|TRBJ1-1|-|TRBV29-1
CSVERERGASFF
TGCAGCGTTGAAAGGGAAAGGGGCGCATCTTTCTTT
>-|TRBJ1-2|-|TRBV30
CAWTDSTRGYTF
TGTGCCTGGACCGACAGCACGAGGGGCTACACCTTC
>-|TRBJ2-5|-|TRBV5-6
CASSIDPYRDQETQYF
TGTGCCAGCAGCATCGACCCCTACAGGGATCAAGAGACCCAGTACTTC
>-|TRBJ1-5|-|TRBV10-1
CASSDQYQPQHF
TGCGCCAGCAGTGACCAGTATCAGCCCCAGCATTTT
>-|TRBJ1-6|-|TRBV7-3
CASSSEGNSPLHF
TGTGCCAGCAGCTCAGAGGGCAATTCACCCCTCCACTTT
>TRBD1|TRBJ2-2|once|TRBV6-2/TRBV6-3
CASSNPGQGVTGELFF
TGTGCCAGCAGCAACCCGGGACAGGGGGTCACCGGGGAGCTGTTTTTT